This section outlines one TCR beta chain sequence together with its context. Its cognate antigen is unknown. With the read ending 3 residues before the CDR3 end, the germline J gene is used to fill in that end. Donors gave roughly 4.5 to 8 ml heparinized peripheral whole blood. The data belong to a study of T cell clonality in common variable immunodeficiency. Findings and caveats of the study: CVID subjects had higher TCRbeta clonality than healthy controls, most marked in about a third.

Germline-derived CDR1 and CDR2 are WSHSY and SAAADI. The CDR3 has 14 amino acids. Trimming shortened V by 4 bases and J by 0 bases, and 6 bases separated the two germline ends. Method: immunoSEQ multiplex PCR; TCRdb's copy keeps in-frame clones and lacks some. The sample yields 30,000 to 40,000 clones, without any singletons. This TCR came from a person aged 18-70 years in good health. The chain combines TRBV10-2 with TRBJ1-4; D unresolved. The sequenced material came from peripheral blood mononuclear cells. CDR3 region: CASSVSSTNEKLFF. CDR3 bases read: TGCGCCAGCAGTGTCAGTTCAACTAATGAAAAA.